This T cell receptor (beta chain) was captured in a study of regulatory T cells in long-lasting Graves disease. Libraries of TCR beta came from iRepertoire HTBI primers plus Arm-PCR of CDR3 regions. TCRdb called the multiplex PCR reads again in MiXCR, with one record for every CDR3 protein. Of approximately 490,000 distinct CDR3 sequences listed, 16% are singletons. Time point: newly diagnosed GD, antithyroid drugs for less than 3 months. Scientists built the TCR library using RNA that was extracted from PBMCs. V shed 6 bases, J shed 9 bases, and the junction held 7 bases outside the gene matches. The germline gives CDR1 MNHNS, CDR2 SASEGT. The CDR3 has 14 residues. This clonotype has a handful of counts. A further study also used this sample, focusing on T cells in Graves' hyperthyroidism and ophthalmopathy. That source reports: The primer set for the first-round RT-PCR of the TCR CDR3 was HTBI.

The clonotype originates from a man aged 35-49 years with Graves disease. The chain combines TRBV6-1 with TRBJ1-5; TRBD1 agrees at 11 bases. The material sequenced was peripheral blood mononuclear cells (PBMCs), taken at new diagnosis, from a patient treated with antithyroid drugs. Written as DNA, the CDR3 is TGTGCCAGCAGCTTGGACAGGGGGCAGGGGCCCCAGCATTTT. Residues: CASSLDRGQGPQHF.